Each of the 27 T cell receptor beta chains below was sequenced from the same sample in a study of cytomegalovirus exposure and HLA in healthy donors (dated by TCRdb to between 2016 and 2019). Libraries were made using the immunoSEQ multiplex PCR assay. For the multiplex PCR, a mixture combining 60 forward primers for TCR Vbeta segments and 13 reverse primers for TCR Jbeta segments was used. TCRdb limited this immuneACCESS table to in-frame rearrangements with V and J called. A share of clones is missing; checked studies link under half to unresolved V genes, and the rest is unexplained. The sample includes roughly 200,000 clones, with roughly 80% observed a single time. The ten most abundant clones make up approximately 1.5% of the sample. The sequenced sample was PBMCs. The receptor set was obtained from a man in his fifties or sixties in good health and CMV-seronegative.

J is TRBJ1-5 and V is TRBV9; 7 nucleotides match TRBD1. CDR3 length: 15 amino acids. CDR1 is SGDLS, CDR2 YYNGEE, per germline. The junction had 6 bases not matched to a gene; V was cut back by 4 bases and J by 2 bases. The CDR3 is CASSPSTGGNQPQHF. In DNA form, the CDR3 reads TGTGCCAGCAGCCCATCCACAGGGGGCAATCAGCCCCAGCATTTT. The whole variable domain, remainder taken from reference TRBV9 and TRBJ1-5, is DSGVTQTPKHLITATGQRVTLRCSPRSGDLSVYWYQQSLDQGLQFLIQYYNGEERAKGNILERFSAQQFPDLHSELNLSSLELGDSALYFCASSPSTGGNQPQHFGDGTRLSIL.

The CDR3 region has the DNA TGTGCCAGCTCACCCCCCAGTGCAACTAATGAAAAACTGTTTTTT. Encoded protein: CASSPPSATNEKLFF. The chain carries TRBV18 and TRBJ1-4; D is ambiguous. This CDR3 is built from 15 residues. The V end was cut by 3 bases, the J end by 0 bases, with 8 bases between. Per germline, CDR1 KGHSH and CDR2 LQKENI.

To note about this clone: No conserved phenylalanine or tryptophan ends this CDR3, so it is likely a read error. In DNA, the CDR3 is TGTGCCAGTAGGGGCGGGAGCTCTGGAAACACCATATATCTT. Protein sequence: CASRGGSSGNTIYL. The chain combines TRBV19 with TRBJ1-3, with unresolved D. The V gene's germline CDR1 is LNHDA and CDR2 SQIVND (reference sequence). This CDR3 has 14 residues. The ends were cut back, 6 bases at V and 0 bases at J, with 9 bases in the middle.

CDR3 DNA sequence: TGTGCCAGCTCACCCCTCGAGACAGCTAGGAACACTGAAGCTTTCTTT. Its protein product is CASSPLETARNTEAFF. The gene calls are TRBV18 and TRBJ1-1, with D possibly TRBD1 on 5 matching bases. CDR3 length: 16 residues. V was pared by 3 bases and J by 1 base, with 15 bases between. Germline assignment: CDR1 KGHSH and CDR2 LQKENI.

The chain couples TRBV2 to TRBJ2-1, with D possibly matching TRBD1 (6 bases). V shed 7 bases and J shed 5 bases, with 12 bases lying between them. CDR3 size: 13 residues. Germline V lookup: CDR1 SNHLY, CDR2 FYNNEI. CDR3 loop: CASTRTANNEQFF. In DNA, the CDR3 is TGTGCCAGCACGCGGACAGCCAACAATGAGCAGTTCTTC.

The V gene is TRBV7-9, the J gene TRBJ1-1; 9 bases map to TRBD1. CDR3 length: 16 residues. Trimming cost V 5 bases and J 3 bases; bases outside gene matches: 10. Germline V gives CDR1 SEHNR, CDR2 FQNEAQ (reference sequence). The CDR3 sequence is CASSTTGGKEYTEAFF. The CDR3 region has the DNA TGTGCCAGCAGCACTACAGGGGGCAAGGAGTACACTGAAGCTTTCTTT.

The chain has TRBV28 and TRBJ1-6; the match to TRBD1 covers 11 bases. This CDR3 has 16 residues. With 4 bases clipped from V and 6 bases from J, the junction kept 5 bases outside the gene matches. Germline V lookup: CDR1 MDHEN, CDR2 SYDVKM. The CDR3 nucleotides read TGTGCCAGCAGTTCAATGGACAGGGGGCTTAATTCACCCCTCCACTTT. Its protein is CASSSMDRGLNSPLHF.

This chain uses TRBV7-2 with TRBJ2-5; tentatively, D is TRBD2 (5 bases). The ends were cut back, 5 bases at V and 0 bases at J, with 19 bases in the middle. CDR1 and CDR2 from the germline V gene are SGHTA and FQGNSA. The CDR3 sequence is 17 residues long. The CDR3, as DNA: TGTGCCAGCAGCAACCAATACGGGGTGGACTACCAAGAGACCCAGTACTTC. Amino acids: CASSNQYGVDYQETQYF.

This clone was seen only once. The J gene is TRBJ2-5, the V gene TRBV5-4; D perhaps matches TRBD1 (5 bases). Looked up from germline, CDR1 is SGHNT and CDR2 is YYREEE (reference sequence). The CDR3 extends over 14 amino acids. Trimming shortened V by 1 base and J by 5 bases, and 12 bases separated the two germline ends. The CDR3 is CASSLRGWVETQYF. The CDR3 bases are TGTGCCAGCAGCTTGAGGGGTTGGGTGGAGACCCAGTACTTC.

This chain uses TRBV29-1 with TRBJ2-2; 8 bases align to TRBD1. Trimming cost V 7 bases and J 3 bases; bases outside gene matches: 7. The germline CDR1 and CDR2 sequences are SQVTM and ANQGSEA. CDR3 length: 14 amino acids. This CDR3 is CSALGTGDTGELFF. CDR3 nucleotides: TGCAGCGCCCTCGGGACAGGCGACACCGGGGAGCTGTTTTTT.

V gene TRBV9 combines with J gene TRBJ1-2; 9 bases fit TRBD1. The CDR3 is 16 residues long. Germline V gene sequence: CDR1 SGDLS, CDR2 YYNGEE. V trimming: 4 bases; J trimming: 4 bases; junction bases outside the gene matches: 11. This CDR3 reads CASSTPGGTGPYGYTF. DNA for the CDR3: TGTGCCAGCAGCACCCCGGGGGGGACAGGGCCCTATGGCTACACCTTC.

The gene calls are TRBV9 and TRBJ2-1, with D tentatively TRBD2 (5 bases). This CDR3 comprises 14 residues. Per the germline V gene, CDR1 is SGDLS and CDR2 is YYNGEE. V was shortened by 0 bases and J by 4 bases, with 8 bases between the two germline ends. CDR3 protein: CASSVGSGYNEQFF. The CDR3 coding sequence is TGTGCCAGCAGCGTAGGAAGCGGATACAATGAGCAGTTCTTC.

In DNA form, the CDR3 reads TGCGCCAGCAGTCAATCAAATATTCAAGGGACAGAGTCCTACGAGCAGTACTTC. The encoded protein is CASSQSNIQGTESYEQYF. The chain employs TRBV23-1 and TRBJ2-7; TRBD1 agrees at 7 bases. TRBV23-1 is an open reading frame, and its role is uncertain. V trimming: 0 bases; J trimming: 1 base; junction bases outside the gene matches: 12. This CDR3 has 18 amino acids.

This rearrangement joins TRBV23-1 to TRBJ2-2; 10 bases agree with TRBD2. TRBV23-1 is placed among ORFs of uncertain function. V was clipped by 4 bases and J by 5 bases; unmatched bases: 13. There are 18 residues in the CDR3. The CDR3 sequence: CASSLDLKREGETGELFF. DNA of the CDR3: TGCGCCAGCAGTCTCGACTTGAAGCGGGAGGGCGAAACCGGGGAGCTGTTTTTT.

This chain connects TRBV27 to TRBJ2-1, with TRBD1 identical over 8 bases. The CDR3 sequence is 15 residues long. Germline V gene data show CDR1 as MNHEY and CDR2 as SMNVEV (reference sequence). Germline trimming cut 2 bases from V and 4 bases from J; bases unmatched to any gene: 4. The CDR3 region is CASSLRQGMYNEQFF. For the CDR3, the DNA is TGTGCCAGCAGTTTAAGACAGGGGATGTACAATGAGCAGTTCTTC.

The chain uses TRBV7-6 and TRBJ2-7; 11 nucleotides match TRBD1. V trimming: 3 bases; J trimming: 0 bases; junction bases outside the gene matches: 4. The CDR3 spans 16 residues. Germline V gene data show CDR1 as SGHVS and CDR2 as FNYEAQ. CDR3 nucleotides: TGTGCCAGCAGCTTCACCGGGACAGGGGGCTCCTACGAGCAGTACTTC. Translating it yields CASSFTGTGGSYEQYF.

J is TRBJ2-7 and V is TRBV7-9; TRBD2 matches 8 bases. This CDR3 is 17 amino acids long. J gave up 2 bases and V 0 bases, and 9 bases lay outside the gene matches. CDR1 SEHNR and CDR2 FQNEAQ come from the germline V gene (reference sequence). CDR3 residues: CASSLALYGRAAYEQYF. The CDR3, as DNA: TGTGCCAGCAGCTTAGCGCTATACGGGAGGGCTGCCTACGAGCAGTACTTC.

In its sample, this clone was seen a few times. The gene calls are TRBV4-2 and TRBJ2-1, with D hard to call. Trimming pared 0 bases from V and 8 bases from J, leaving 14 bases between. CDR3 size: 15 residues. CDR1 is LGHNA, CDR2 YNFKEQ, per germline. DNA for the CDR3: TGTGCCAGCAGCCAAGATACCCGGTTTTTGGATGAGCAGTTCTTC. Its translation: CASSQDTRFLDEQFF.

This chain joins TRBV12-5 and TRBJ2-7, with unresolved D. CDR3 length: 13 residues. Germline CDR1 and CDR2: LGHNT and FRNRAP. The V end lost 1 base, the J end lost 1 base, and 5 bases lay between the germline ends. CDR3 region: CASGLDYSYEQYF. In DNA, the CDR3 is TGTGCTAGTGGTTTGGACTATTCCTACGAGCAGTACTTC.

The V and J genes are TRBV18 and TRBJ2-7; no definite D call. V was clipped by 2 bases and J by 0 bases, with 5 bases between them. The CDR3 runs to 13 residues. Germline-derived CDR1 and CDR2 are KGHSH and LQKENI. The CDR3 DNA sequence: TGTGCCAGCTCACCAGGGCACTCCTACGAGCAGTACTTC. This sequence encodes CASSPGHSYEQYF.

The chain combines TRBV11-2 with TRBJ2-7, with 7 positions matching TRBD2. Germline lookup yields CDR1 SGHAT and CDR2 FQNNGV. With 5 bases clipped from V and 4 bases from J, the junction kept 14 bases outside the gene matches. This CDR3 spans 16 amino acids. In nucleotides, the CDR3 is TGTGCCAGCAGCGGGGGGATTGCGGGAGTTGGATACGAGCAGTACTTC. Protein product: CASSGGIAGVGYEQYF.

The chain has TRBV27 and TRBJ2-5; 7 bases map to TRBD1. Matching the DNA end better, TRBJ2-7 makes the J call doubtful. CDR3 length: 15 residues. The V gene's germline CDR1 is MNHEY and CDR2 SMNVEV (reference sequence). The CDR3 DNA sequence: TGTGCCAGCGCCCGGGGAGACCAGGGGGCCTACGAGCAGTACTTC. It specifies CASARGDQGAYEQYF.

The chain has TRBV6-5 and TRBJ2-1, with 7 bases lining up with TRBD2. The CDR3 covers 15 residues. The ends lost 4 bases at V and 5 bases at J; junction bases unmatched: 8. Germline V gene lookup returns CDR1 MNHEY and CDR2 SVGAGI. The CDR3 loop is CASSFRTRRDNEQFF. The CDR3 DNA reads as TGTGCCAGCAGTTTCCGGACTAGAAGGGACAATGAGCAGTTCTTC.

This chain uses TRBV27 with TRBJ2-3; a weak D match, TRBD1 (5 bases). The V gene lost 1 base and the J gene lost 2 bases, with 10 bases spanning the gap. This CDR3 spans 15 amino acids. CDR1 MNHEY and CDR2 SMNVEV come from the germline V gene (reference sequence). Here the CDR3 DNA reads TGTGCCAGCAGTTTATTAGGGGTATTCACAGATACGCAGTATTTT. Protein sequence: CASSLLGVFTDTQYF.

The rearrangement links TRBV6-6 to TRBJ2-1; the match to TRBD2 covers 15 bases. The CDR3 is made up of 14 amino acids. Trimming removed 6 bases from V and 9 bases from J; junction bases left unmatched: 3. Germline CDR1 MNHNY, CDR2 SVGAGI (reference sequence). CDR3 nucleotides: TGTGCCAGCAGAGGGACTAGCGGGAGGACTGAGCAGTTCTTC. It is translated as CASRGTSGRTEQFF.

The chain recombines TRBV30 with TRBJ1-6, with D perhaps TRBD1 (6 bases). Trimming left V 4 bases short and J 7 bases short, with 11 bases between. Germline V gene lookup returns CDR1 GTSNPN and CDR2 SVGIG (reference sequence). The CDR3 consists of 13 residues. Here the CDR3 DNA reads TGTGCCTGGACTCAGGGGACCAATTCACCCCTCCACTTT. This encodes CAWTQGTNSPLHF.

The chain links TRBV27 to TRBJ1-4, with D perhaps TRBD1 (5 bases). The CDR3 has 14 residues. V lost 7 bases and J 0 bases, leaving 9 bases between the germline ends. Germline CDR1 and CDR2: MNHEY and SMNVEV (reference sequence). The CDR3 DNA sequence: TGTGCCAGCAAATTCAGGGCAACTAATGAAAAACTGTTTTTT. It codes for CASKFRATNEKLFF.